This T cell receptor (beta chain) was identified in a study of control samples from healthy donors and cancer patients. Profiled with immunoSEQ multiplex PCR; TCRdb holds only in-frame clones, not every one. The sample includes some 120,000 clones, around 87% of them seen just once. The germline V gene has CDR1 LNHDA and CDR2 SQIVND (reference sequence). The V and J ends lost 4 bases and 2 bases respectively, with 11 bases between them. CDR3 length: 15 amino acids. This clone came up once. Sequences were obtained from blood. The chain couples TRBV19 to TRBJ1-4, with D perhaps matching TRBD1 (6 bases). The sequence derives from a man in his 60s in good health. CDR3: CASSSTGLTNEKLFF. The CDR3 DNA reads TGTGCCAGTAGTAGCACAGGGTTGACTAATGAAAAACTGTTTTTT. Variable domain in full (rest from reference TRBV19 and TRBJ1-4): DGGITQSPKYLFRKEGQNVTLSCEQNLNHDAMYWYRQDPGQGLRLIYYSQIVNDFQKGDIAEGYSVSREKKESFPLTVTSAQKNPTAFYLCASSSTGLTNEKLFFGSGTQLSVL.